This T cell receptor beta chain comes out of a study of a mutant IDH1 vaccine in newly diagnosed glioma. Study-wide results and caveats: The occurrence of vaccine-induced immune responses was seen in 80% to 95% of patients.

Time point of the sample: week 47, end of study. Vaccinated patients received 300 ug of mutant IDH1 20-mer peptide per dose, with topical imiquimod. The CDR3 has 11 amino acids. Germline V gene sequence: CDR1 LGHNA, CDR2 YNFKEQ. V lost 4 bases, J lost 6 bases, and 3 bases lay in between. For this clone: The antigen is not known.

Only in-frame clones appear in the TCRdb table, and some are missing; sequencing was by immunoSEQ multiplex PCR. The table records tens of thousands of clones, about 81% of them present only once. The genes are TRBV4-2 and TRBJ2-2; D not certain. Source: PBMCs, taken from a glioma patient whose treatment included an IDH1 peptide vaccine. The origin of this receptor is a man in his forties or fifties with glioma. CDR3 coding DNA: TGTGCCAGCAGCCGCCCCGGGGAGCTGTTTTTT. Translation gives CASSRPGELFF.